The 10 T cell receptor beta chains in this list originate from one sample, sequenced in a study of T cells expressing NK-cell markers. Each CDR3 protein gets one entry in TCRdb, which reprocessed the 5' RACE reads and gives no DNA. The listing records about 160,000 distinct CDR3 sequences. Sequencing used blood T cells: a sorted CD56 or NKG2C T cell subset, CD4+ or CD8+ T cells, or bulk PBMC T cells (not recorded which). The receptors were sampled from a man aged 18 to 70 in good health.

The chain carries TRBV7-2 and TRBJ2-1; TCRdb picks TRBD1, but there is no DNA to check that call. Germline values: CDR1 SGHTA, CDR2 FQGNSA. The CDR3 is 14 amino acids. The CDR3 region is CASSSRDGHNEQFF.

The V call is TRBV5-5, the J call TRBJ1-1; TCRdb's assignment of TRBD1 cannot be checked, as there is no DNA. CDR3 length: 15 residues. CDR1 and CDR2 (germline): SGHKS, YYEKEE (reference sequence). This CDR3 is CASSQNRGRNTEAFF.

The chain combines TRBV6-4 with TRBJ2-3; absent DNA, TCRdb's TRBD1 call cannot be checked. Germline lookup yields CDR1 MRHNA and CDR2 SNTAGT. The CDR3 length is 16 residues. This CDR3 reads CASSEESGGASDTQYF.

This rearrangement joins TRBV3-1 to TRBJ2-1; TCRdb reports TRBD1, a call that lacks DNA to check it against. This CDR3 contains 14 residues. Germline values: CDR1 LGHDT, CDR2 YNNKEL (reference sequence). The CDR3 loop is CASSRHHPDNEQFF.

This chain links TRBV28 with TRBJ2-1; the TCRdb call, TRBD1, lacks DNA for checking. The CDR3 runs to 17 residues. Germline V gives CDR1 MDHEN, CDR2 SYDVKM. The CDR3 here is CASSNQGQGGRYNEQFF. The full variable domain, its missing parts supplied by reference TRBV28 and TRBJ2-1, is DVKVTQSSRYLVKRTGEKVFLECVQDMDHENMFWYRQDPGLGLRLIYFSYDVKMKEKGDIPEGYSVSREKKERFSLILESASTNQTSMYLCASSNQGQGGRYNEQFFGPGTRLTVL.

The V gene is TRBV28, the J gene TRBJ1-6. The CDR3 extends over 15 amino acids. Germline CDR1 MDHEN, CDR2 SYDVKM. The CDR3 loop reads CASSLDRPYNSPLHF. Drawing the rest from reference TRBV28 and TRBJ1-6, the complete variable domain is DVKVTQSSRYLVKRTGEKVFLECVQDMDHENMFWYRQDPGLGLRLIYFSYDVKMKEKGDIPEGYSVSREKKERFSLILESASTNQTSMYLCASSLDRPYNSPLHFGNGTRLTVT.

The genes are TRBV18 and TRBJ2-7; TCRdb names TRBD1, which stays unverified in the absence of DNA. CDR3 size: 12 residues. CDR1 is KGHSH and CDR2 is LQKENI in the germline V gene. CDR3 loop: CASSFGQSEQYF.

The chain employs TRBV11-2 and TRBJ2-3; the TCRdb D gene call, TRBD2, has no DNA to confirm it. CDR3 length: 18 amino acids. CDR1 and CDR2 (germline): SGHAT, FQNNGV. The CDR3 is CASLERGGAGIGTDTQYF.

The CDR3 protein is CASSSGLAGGARTDTQYF. V gene TRBV9 combines with J gene TRBJ2-3; TCRdb's D gene call, TRBD2, goes unchecked for lack of DNA. The germline V gene has CDR1 SGDLS and CDR2 YYNGEE. The CDR3 spans 18 residues.

The rearrangement uses TRBV7-2 and TRBJ2-5; the TRBD2 assignment by TCRdb is unverifiable without DNA. The germline V gene encodes CDR1 SGHTA and CDR2 FQGNSA. The CDR3 runs to 14 residues. The chain's CDR3 is CASSQSGNEETQYF.